This TCR beta chain comes out of a study of blood T cell repertoires in COVID-19. Looking at the study overall: There were acute and convalescent COVID-19 samples, and they came from the United States, Italy and Spain. Sources were T cells, B-cell-depleted T cells, or PBMCs; the material itself was cDNA or gDNA.

The assay was immunoSEQ multiplex PCR, and TCRdb's table has in-frame clones only and misses some. The table shows about 85,000 clones, with around nine tenths occurring only once. From germline, CDR1 is LNHDA and CDR2 SQIVND (reference sequence). J lost 3 bases, V lost 8 bases, and 10 bases had no gene match. CDR3 size: 15 residues. The chain links TRBV19 to TRBJ1-5, with TRBD1 identical over 7 bases. Sequences were obtained from peripheral blood. This receptor was taken from a man aged 55 to 69 with acute or convalescent COVID-19. CDR3 sequence reads: CASGLSGTANQPQHF. The CDR3 coding sequence is TGTGCCAGTGGCCTCTCCGGGACAGCCAATCAGCCCCAGCATTTT.